A selection of T cell receptor beta chains follows, all from one sample in a study of blood T cells in healthy people across ages. TCRdb reprocessed the 5' RACE reads via MiXCR and lists one record per CDR3 protein. This sample has about 1.5 million distinct CDR3 sequences, with roughly two fifths found just once. The specimen sequenced was blood. These receptors originate from a woman younger than 35 in good health. Each CDR3 is given with its conserved first and last residue. D genes are given only for firm matches. Only some rows state a clone size, as once, few, many or a class for expanded clones.

CDR3aa,CDR3nt,j_gene,len,v_gene,d_gene,abundance
CASSQTNRQVGYTF,TGTGCCAGCAGCCAAACCAACCGGCAGGTGGGCTACACCTTC,TRBJ1-2,14,TRBV16,NA,NA
CASSLVGRDYEQYF,TGCGCCAGCAGCTTGGTGGGCAGGGACTACGAGCAGTACTTC,TRBJ2-7,14,TRBV5-1,NA,few
CASTKGHPYEQYF,TGTGCCAGCACCAAGGGACACCCCTACGAGCAGTACTTC,TRBJ2-7,13,TRBV12-3/TRBV12-4,NA,NA
CASTKTSGNNEQFF,TGTGCCAGCACCAAGACTAGCGGTAACAATGAGCAGTTCTTC,TRBJ2-1,14,TRBV12-3/TRBV12-4,TRBD2,few
CASTLGRPGPYQPQHF,TGTGCCAGCACCTTGGGGAGGCCAGGGCCCTATCAGCCCCAGCATTTT,TRBJ1-5,16,TRBV28,NA,NA
CAWDRDISYEQYF,TGTGCCTGGGACCGGGACATTAGCTACGAGCAGTACTTC,TRBJ2-7,13,TRBV30,NA,NA
CASSSPRQQGDEKLFF,TGTGCCAGCAGTTCCCCTCGACAGCAGGGGGATGAAAAACTGTTTTTT,TRBJ1-4,16,TRBV27,TRBD1,NA
CASSANTGTGAKNIQYF,TGTGCCAGCAGCGCTAACACCGGGACTGGAGCCAAAAACATTCAGTACTTC,TRBJ2-4,17,TRBV5-5,NA,NA
CASSFLGQEGTEAFF,TGCGCCAGCAGCTTCCTGGGACAGGAGGGCACTGAAGCTTTCTTT,TRBJ1-1,15,TRBV5-1,TRBD1,NA
CASSSDSGRYRDEQYF,TGTGCCAGCAGCTCAGACAGCGGGAGGTACAGGGATGAGCAGTACTTC,TRBJ2-5,16,TRBV7-3,TRBD2,NA
CSVTGTRSSYNEQFF,TGCAGCGTGACCGGGACCAGAAGCTCCTACAATGAGCAGTTCTTC,TRBJ2-1,15,TRBV29-1,NA,few
CASSTDNQPQHF,TGTGCCAGCAGCACCGACAATCAGCCCCAGCATTTT,TRBJ1-5,12,TRBV7-9,NA,NA
CASSQGPGQRAFF,TGTGCCAGCAGCCAAGGGCCGGGACAGAGGGCTTTCTTT,TRBJ1-1,13,TRBV14,TRBD1,NA
CASNGGATDTQYF,TGTGCCAGTAACGGGGGGGCAACAGATACGCAGTATTTT,TRBJ2-3,13,TRBV28,TRBD2,NA
CASSSGGGNYGYTF,TGTGCCAGCAGTTCTGGGGGGGGGAACTATGGCTACACCTTC,TRBJ1-2,14,TRBV27,NA,many
CASSQVYVFSGANVLTF,TGTGCCAGCAGCCAAGTTTACGTGTTCTCTGGGGCCAACGTCCTGACTTTC,TRBJ2-6,17,TRBV3-1,NA,NA
CASRGTSGPFYEQYF,TGTGCCAGCAGGGGGACGAGTGGGCCTTTCTACGAGCAGTACTTC,TRBJ2-7,15,TRBV27,NA,NA
CATNGGGTDTQYF,TGTGCCACCAATGGCGGAGGCACAGATACGCAGTATTTT,TRBJ2-3,13,TRBV24-1,NA,NA
CASSPPNAEETQYF,TGTGCCAGCTCACCACCGAATGCCGAAGAGACCCAGTACTTC,TRBJ2-5,14,TRBV18,NA,NA
CASSPSRGSGLYEQYF,TGTGCCAGCAGCCCCTCACGGGGTAGCGGCCTCTACGAGCAGTACTTC,TRBJ2-7,16,TRBV7-9,NA,once
CASTTDSPNEQFF,TGCGCCAGCACCACCGACTCCCCGAATGAGCAGTTCTTC,TRBJ2-1,13,TRBV5-1,NA,few
CATKSGLSTDTQYF,TGTGCCACCAAGAGCGGGCTCAGCACAGATACGCAGTATTTT,TRBJ2-3,14,TRBV24-1,NA,NA
CASSERAVLSNQPQHF,TGTGCCAGCAGTGAGCGGGCAGTACTTAGCAATCAGCCCCAGCATTTT,TRBJ1-5,16,TRBV6-1,NA,NA
CASSSSGHSTDTQYF,TGTGCCAGCAGCTCCTCGGGACACAGCACAGATACGCAGTATTTT,TRBJ2-3,15,TRBV7-9,NA,NA
CASSFLKTGRNTEAFF,TGTGCCAGCAGTTTCTTGAAGACAGGACGGAACACTGAAGCTTTCTTT,TRBJ1-1,16,TRBV27,NA,NA
CATSDPARSTDTQYF,TGTGCCACCAGTGACCCGGCGCGTAGCACAGATACGCAGTATTTT,TRBJ2-3,15,TRBV24-1,NA,few
CASSQVVDSSYEQYF,TGCGCCAGCAGCCAAGTAGTCGACAGCTCCTACGAGCAGTACTTC,TRBJ2-7,15,TRBV4-3,NA,NA
CACSQSRGTAYGQYF,TGCGCCTGCAGCCAAAGTAGAGGTACGGCCTACGGGCAGTACTTC,TRBJ2-4,15,TRBV4-1,NA,once
CAGSQETRGTGSYTF,TGCGCCGGCAGCCAAGAAACCCGAGGGACAGGAAGCTACACCTTC,TRBJ1-2,15,TRBV4-3,TRBD1,once
CAIFLDTQYF,TGTGCCATCTTTTTGGATACGCAGTATTTT,TRBJ2-3,10,TRBV7-9,NA,NA
CSVDAGTSVREQYF,TGCAGCGTTGATGCGGGGACTAGCGTCCGTGAGCAGTACTTC,TRBJ2-7,14,TRBV29-1,TRBD2,NA
CASSFVAGPFYNEQYF,TGTGCCAGCAGCTTCGTAGCGGGGCCTTTTTACAATGAGCAGTACTTC,TRBJ2-7,16,TRBV7-9,TRBD2,once
CASSLAPGGEQFF,TGCGCCAGCAGCTTGGCCCCGGGCGGTGAGCAGTTCTTC,TRBJ2-1,13,TRBV5-1,NA,NA
CASSPLYGYTF,TGTGCCAGCAGCCCACTCTATGGCTACACCTTC,TRBJ1-2,11,TRBV6-6,NA,many
CAIRLAGSYNEQYF,TGTGCCATCCGACTAGCGGGTTCTTACAATGAGCAGTACTTC,TRBJ2-7,14,TRBV11-2,TRBD2,few
CASSLRGERQHF,TGTGCCAGCAGCTTGAGGGGGGAGCGCCAGCATTTT,TRBJ1-5,12,TRBV25-1,NA,NA
CASSSPRTSGSGEQYF,TGTGCCAGCAGTTCGCCTCGGACTAGCGGGAGTGGCGAGCAGTACTTC,TRBJ2-7,16,TRBV6-2/TRBV6-3,TRBD2,few
CASSPAGTGKVRYTF,TGTGCCAGCAGTCCGGCCGGGACAGGGAAGGTACGCTACACCTTC,TRBJ1-2,15,TRBV28,TRBD1,NA
CATSDGVRGYTF,TGTGCCACCAGTGATGGGGTACGTGGCTACACCTTC,TRBJ1-2,12,TRBV24-1,NA,NA
CASSEGVGSGKNIQYF,TGTGCCAGCAGTGAAGGGGTAGGGTCGGGCAAAAACATTCAGTACTTC,TRBJ2-4,16,TRBV25-1,NA,NA
CASSLVFGGTGVLPQPQHF,TGTGCCAGCAGTTTAGTATTTGGTGGGACAGGGGTCCTACCTCAGCCCCAGCATTTT,TRBJ1-5,19,TRBV12-3/TRBV12-4,TRBD1,few
CASDEAFQETQYF,TGTGCCAGCGATGAAGCCTTTCAAGAGACCCAGTACTTC,TRBJ2-5,13,TRBV6-2/TRBV6-3,NA,many
CASSQGVSNEQFF,TGCGCCAGCAGCCAAGGGGTTTCCAATGAGCAGTTCTTC,TRBJ2-1,13,TRBV4-3,NA,few
CASSYQPGGSEQFF,TGTGCCAGCAGTTATCAGCCCGGGGGCAGTGAGCAGTTCTTC,TRBJ2-1,14,TRBV6-2/TRBV6-3,NA,NA
CASSQDPMTRWGYTF,TGCGCCAGCAGCCAAGACCCCATGACGCGGTGGGGCTACACCTTC,TRBJ1-2,15,TRBV4-1,NA,NA
CASSYGTGGYNQPQHF,TGTGCCAGCAGTTACGGGACAGGGGGTTACAATCAGCCCCAGCATTTT,TRBJ1-5,16,TRBV12-3/TRBV12-4,TRBD1,few
CASSYSFAGTGGIFSNQPQHF,TGTGCCAGCAGTTACTCGTTCGCCGGGACAGGGGGCATCTTTAGCAATCAGCCCCAGCATTTT,TRBJ1-5,21,TRBV6-2/TRBV6-3,TRBD1,once
CSASSTHNYGYTF,TGCAGTGCTAGTTCCACCCATAACTATGGCTACACCTTC,TRBJ1-2,13,TRBV20-1,NA,NA
CASSDGTGGRTSGDNEQYF,TGTGCCAGCAGCGACGGGACAGGGGGCCGGACTAGCGGGGATAATGAGCAGTACTTC,TRBJ2-4,19,TRBV25-1,NA,few
CASEGGTGNTEAFF,TGTGCCAGTGAAGGGGGCACGGGGAACACTGAAGCTTTCTTT,TRBJ1-1,14,TRBV27,TRBD1,few
CASSLVWDEDEQYF,TGTGCCAGCAGCTTAGTCTGGGACGAAGACGAGCAGTACTTC,TRBJ2-7,14,TRBV7-2,NA,few
CSVVANSYEQYF,TGCAGCGTTGTCGCGAATTCCTACGAGCAGTACTTC,TRBJ2-7,12,TRBV29-1,NA,few
CASSLPTGLLTNEKLFF,TGTGCCAGCAGCCTCCCGACAGGACTTCTAACTAATGAAAAACTGTTTTTT,TRBJ1-4,17,TRBV7-9,NA,NA
CASSFRHHNEQFF,TGTGCCAGCAGCTTTAGACACCACAATGAGCAGTTCTTC,TRBJ2-1,13,TRBV7-3,NA,few